This T cell receptor (beta chain) is drawn from a study of blood T cell repertoires in COVID-19. About the research overall: Sites in the United States, Italy and Spain provided acute and convalescent COVID-19 samples. From T cells, B-cell-depleted T cells, or PBMCs came the material, which was cDNA or gDNA.

Looked up from germline, CDR1 is MNHEY and CDR2 is SMNVEV (reference sequence). The CDR3 extends over 15 amino acids. With V trimmed by 5 bases and J by 3 bases, 4 bases remained unmatched. In the authors' methods: Amplification of reference gene primers provided the estimated nucleated cell counts. Using immunoSEQ multiplex PCR, the repertoire was profiled, and TCRdb retains in-frame clones only, with some absent. The D gene and trimming were derived from the DNA, and the V and J assignments and clone size from that table. This sample has roughly 42,000 clones, with around 89% found just once. The clonotype comes from a man in his thirties or forties with active or convalescent COVID-19. The chain links TRBV27 to TRBJ1-4; 9 bases fit TRBD1. The sample comprised peripheral blood. The DNA of the CDR3 is TGTGCCAGCAGTACGACAGGGGGTGCTAATGAAAAACTGTTTTTT. Translation: CASSTTGGANEKLFF.